These T cell receptor beta chains were read from a single sample in a study of blood T cells in healthy people across ages. TCRdb reprocessed the 5' RACE reads via MiXCR and lists one record per CDR3 protein. The repertoire has more than 500,000 distinct CDR3 sequences, roughly 28% of them found once; the top ten carry approximately 17%. The specimen was blood. These receptor sequences come from an older woman in good health. Both conserved end residues are part of each CDR3. Fields, in order: V gene, J gene, clone size, D gene, CDR3 DNA, CDR3 protein. D genes are given only for firm matches. Clone size, where shown, is once, few, many, or a class for clones that have expanded.

TRBV5-4,TRBJ2-1,-,-,TGTGCCAGCAGCCCCGGGGGCAACTACAATGAGCAGTTCTTC,CASSPGGNYNEQFF
TRBV5-6,TRBJ2-3,-,TRBD2,TGTGCCAGCAGCCGGACTAGCGGGGCCCTCGGGACAGATACGCAGTATTTT,CASSRTSGALGTDTQYF
TRBV9,TRBJ1-1,-,TRBD1,TGTGCCAGCAGCAAACGGACAGGGATGGTGACTGAAGCTTTCTTT,CASSKRTGMVTEAFF
TRBV2,TRBJ1-1,-,-,TGTGCCAGCAGTCCCAGGGGAGAAACTGAAGCTTTCTTT,CASSPRGETEAFF
TRBV6-1,TRBJ1-5,many,-,TGTGCCAGCAAGATCTCGAAGGTCTTTACCTATCAGCCCCAGCATTTT,CASKISKVFTYQPQHF
TRBV5-1,TRBJ1-2,-,-,TGCGCCAGCAGCTTGCAGTATGGCTATGGCTACACCTTC,CASSLQYGYGYTF
TRBV6-5,TRBJ1-4,few,TRBD1,TGTGCCAGCAGTCGGACCTATGACAGGGGGGTAGAAAAACTGTTTTTT,CASSRTYDRGVEKLFF
TRBV29-1,TRBJ2-1,few,-,TGCAGCGTTGTGCGGGGCGTACGCTGGAATGAGCAGTTCTTC,CSVVRGVRWNEQFF
TRBV7-2,TRBJ2-2,-,TRBD2,TGTGCCAGCAGCTTATCGACTAGCGGAACCGGGGAGCTGTTTTTT,CASSLSTSGTGELFF
TRBV5-1,TRBJ1-4,-,TRBD1,TGCGCCAGCAGCTCGACAGGGAAGTTTAATGAAAAACTGTTTTTT,CASSSTGKFNEKLFF
TRBV27,TRBJ1-5,few,TRBD1,TGTGCCAGCAGTCCCCGAATATACAGGGGAGGTCAGCCCCAGCATTTT,CASSPRIYRGGQPQHF
TRBV12-3/TRBV12-4,TRBJ2-7,-,TRBD2,TGTGCCAGCAATCTAGCGGGGCCCAGATACGAGCAGTACTTC,CASNLAGPRYEQYF
TRBV20-1,TRBJ2-3,few,TRBD2,TGCAGTGCTCTACTAGCGGTCCGTGTAGATACGCAGTATTTT,CSALLAVRVDTQYF
TRBV11-2,TRBJ2-5,-,-,TGTGCCAGCAGCCAAACCTATTTGGGGGCCGGGGAGACCCAGTACTTC,CASSQTYLGAGETQYF
TRBV7-2,TRBJ1-4,-,-,TGTGCCAGCAGCTTAGGGCATGGGCAACCGACTAATGAAAAGCTGTTTTTT,CASSLGHGQPTNEKLFF
TRBV4-2,TRBJ2-1,-,-,TGTGCCAGCAGCCCCCCCGGGCGGTCCTACAATGAACAGTTCTTC,CASSPPGRSYNEQFF
TRBV27,TRBJ1-2,-,-,TGTGCCAGCAGTTTCAGGGTTGGGTCGGATGGCTACACCTTC,CASSFRVGSDGYTF
TRBV7-2,TRBJ2-1,-,-,TGTGCCAGCAGCGGGGCGGCTAACAATGAGCAGTTCTTC,CASSGAANNEQFF
TRBV7-7,TRBJ2-5,few,-,TGTGCTAGCAGCCCAACGACAACTATGGAGACCCAGTACTTC,CASSPTTTMETQYF
TRBV28,TRBJ2-3,few,-,TGTGCCAGCAGTTTAATGGGGGGAGGAGATACGCAGTATTTT,CASSLMGGGDTQYF
TRBV3-1,TRBJ1-1,-,-,TGTGCCAGCAGCCAACCACCCGGTGACACTGAAGCTTTCTTT,CASSQPPGDTEAFF
TRBV3-1,TRBJ2-2,-,-,TGTGCCAGCAGCCCCCCGGACACTAACACCGGGGAGCTGTTTTTT,CASSPPDTNTGELFF
TRBV9,TRBJ1-4,-,-,TGTGCCAGCAGCGTAGGGCTACAGCCTGAAGAAAAACTGTTTTTT,CASSVGLQPEEKLFF
TRBV12-5,TRBJ2-7,few,-,TGTGCTAGTGGTTTGGGAAGATCCTACGAGCAGTACTTC,CASGLGRSYEQYF
TRBV6-4,TRBJ2-3,few,-,TGTGCCAGCAGTGAAGATCTGGAAGATACGCAGTATTTT,CASSEDLEDTQYF
TRBV5-1,TRBJ2-3,-,TRBD2,TGCGCCAGCAGCTGGGGGACTAGCGGGGGGTCCACAGATACGCAGTATTTT,CASSWGTSGGSTDTQYF
TRBV5-5,TRBJ1-1,once,-,TGTGCCAGCAGCTTCGGCAGGATGATGAACACTGAAGCTTTCTTT,CASSFGRMMNTEAFF
TRBV4-1,TRBJ1-2,few,-,TGCGCCAGCAGCCAAGGTATGAGTGGAGGGACCGGCTATGGCTACACCTTC,CASSQGMSGGTGYGYTF
TRBV6-2/TRBV6-3,TRBJ2-5,few,TRBD2,TGTGCCAGCAGTTACGGAGGTCGAGCGGGGCAGGAGACCCAGTACTTC,CASSYGGRAGQETQYF